Listed below are T cell receptor beta chains from one sample, sequenced in a study of cytomegalovirus exposure and HLA in healthy donors. Libraries were prepared by immunoSEQ multiplex PCR; TCRdb keeps only in-frame clonotypes and omits some of them. In all, the sample yields 180,000 or so clones. Sequenced: PBMCs. Receptors originate from a woman under 30 in good health and CMV-seropositive. Both conserved end residues are part of each CDR3. A D gene is named only where the DNA matches it firmly.

cdr3_aa	cdr3_nt	d_call	cdr3_length	j_call	v_call
CSVDPRLAGLNEQFF	TGCAGCGTTGACCCCCGCCTAGCGGGGCTAAATGAGCAGTTCTTC	TRBD2	15	TRBJ2-1	TRBV29-1
CATGTENTEAFF	TGTGCCACCGGGACAGAGAACACTGAAGCTTTCTTT	TRBD1	12	TRBJ1-1	TRBV10-3
CASSQDSVHVRGGELFF	TGTGCCAGCAGCCAAGACTCTGTACACGTTCGAGGCGGGGAGCTGTTTTTT	-	17	TRBJ2-2	TRBV4-2
CASSPDRGIYEQYF	TGCGCCAGCAGCCCCGACAGGGGTATCTACGAGCAGTACTTC	TRBD1	14	TRBJ2-7	TRBV5-1
CASSFNRNTIYF	TGTGCCAGCAGCTTTAATAGAAACACCATATATTTT	-	12	TRBJ1-3	TRBV7-8
CASSADTPSTSPLHF	TGCGCCAGCAGCGCTGACACCCCGTCGACATCACCCCTCCACTTT	-	15	TRBJ1-6	TRBV5-1
CASRPRSGRAVETQYF	TGTGCCAGCAGACCGCGGAGCGGGAGGGCCGTAGAGACCCAGTACTTC	TRBD2	16	TRBJ2-5	TRBV7-2
CASSTGQGAGGTDTQYF	TGCGCCAGCAGCACGGGACAGGGGGCCGGAGGAACAGATACGCAGTATTTT	TRBD1	17	TRBJ2-3	TRBV5-1
CASSFGRSYEQYF	TGTGCCAGCAGCTTTGGGAGAAGCTACGAGCAGTACTTC	-	13	TRBJ2-7	TRBV13
CASSLEVSGRASSYEQYF	TGTGCCAGCAGCTTAGAAGTTAGCGGGAGGGCCAGCTCCTACGAGCAGTACTTC	TRBD2	18	TRBJ2-7	TRBV7-6
CASSLANSYEQFF	TGTGCCAGCAGCTTAGCGAACAGCTATGAGCAGTTCTTC	-	13	TRBJ2-1	TRBV7-2
CASSSTGGNNEKLFF	TGTGCCAGCAGCAGCACAGGGGGCAATAATGAAAAACTGTTTTTT	TRBD1	15	TRBJ1-4	TRBV7-9
CASSPPGYSTDTQYF	TGTGCCAGCTCACCCCCGGGGTACAGCACAGATACGCAGTATTTT	-	15	TRBJ2-3	TRBV18
CASSYSTSYEQYF	TGTGCCAGCAGTTACTCGACAAGCTACGAGCAGTACTTC	-	13	TRBJ2-7	TRBV6-5
CASSAFRESGNTIYF	TGTGCCAGTAGTGCCTTCCGGGAGTCTGGAAACACCATATATTTT	-	15	TRBJ1-3	TRBV19
CASSRTLIGGGAYEQYF	TGCGCCAGCAGCCGCACGTTGATCGGCGGAGGGGCCTACGAGCAGTACTTC	-	17	TRBJ2-7	TRBV4-1
CASSDSRRGRTEAFF	TGTGCCAGCAGTGACTCCCGCAGGGGGCGAACTGAAGCTTTCTTT	TRBD1	15	TRBJ1-1	TRBV6-4
CATSSPKGFHDTQYF	TGTGCCACCAGCAGCCCGAAGGGGTTCCACGATACGCAGTATTTT	-	15	TRBJ2-3	TRBV15
CASSQDRGSIETQYF	TGCGCCAGCAGCCAAGATCGGGGTAGCATAGAGACCCAGTACTTC	-	15	TRBJ2-5	TRBV4-1
CASSLVDTSSYEQYF	TGCGCCAGCAGCTTGGTGGACACTTCTTCCTACGAGCAGTACTTC	-	15	TRBJ2-7	TRBV5-1
CASSPGVSGTQDEQFF	TGTGCCAGCTCACCAGGGGTAAGCGGGACTCAGGATGAGCAGTTCTTC	TRBD2	16	TRBJ2-1	TRBV18
CASSTGTFAFF	TGTGCCAGCAGTACTGGGACTTTCGCTTTCTTT	-	11	TRBJ1-1	TRBV6-1
CASSFGQAGEQYF	TGCGCCAGCAGCTTCGGACAGGCCGGCGAGCAGTACTTC	TRBD1	13	TRBJ2-7	TRBV5-1
CASSVAGTVATDTQYF	TGCGCCAGCAGCGTGGCCGGGACAGTGGCCACAGATACGCAGTATTTT	TRBD1	16	TRBJ2-3	TRBV5-1
CASSFRRSTEAFF	TGTGCCAGCAGCTTTAGGAGGAGCACTGAAGCTTTCTTT	-	13	TRBJ1-1	TRBV5-8
CASSVTSTTPQETQYF	TGTGCCAGCAGTGTAACCTCAACTACACCGCAAGAGACCCAGTACTTC	-	16	TRBJ2-5	TRBV6-1
CASSPRGGKSNEQFF	TGTGCCAGCTCACCACGGGGGGGGAAAAGTAATGAGCAGTTCTTC	TRBD2	15	TRBJ2-1	TRBV18
CASSLLALGGGSRETQYF	TGTGCCAGCAGCTTATTGGCCCTAGGCGGGGGCTCGAGAGAGACCCAGTACTTC	-	18	TRBJ2-5	TRBV7-8
CASKEGAGQGETGELFF	TGCGCCAGCAAAGAGGGGGCTGGGCAGGGTGAAACCGGGGAGCTGTTTTTT	TRBD1	17	TRBJ2-2	TRBV4-3
CASSVRDRGEAFF	TGTGCCAGCAGCGTCCGGGACAGGGGGGAAGCTTTCTTT	TRBD1	13	TRBJ1-1	TRBV11-1
CASSSLIDGYTF	TGTGCCAGCAGCTCCCTGATAGATGGCTACACCTTC	-	12	TRBJ1-2	TRBV7-9
CASSLEGTGLPLHF	TGTGCCAGCAGCTTGGAAGGGACAGGGTTGCCCCTCCACTTT	TRBD1	14	TRBJ1-6	TRBV5-5
CASSLAGYEQYF	TGTGCCAGCAGCTTAGCCGGCTACGAGCAGTACTTC	-	12	TRBJ2-7	TRBV11-2
CASSSGSRVGGYTF	TGTGCCAGCAGCTCCGGATCCAGGGTCGGTGGCTACACCTTC	-	14	TRBJ1-2	TRBV7-2
CASSLRQGFEGSYEQYF	TGCGCCAGCAGCTTGAGACAGGGTTTCGAAGGATCCTACGAGCAGTACTTC	TRBD1	17	TRBJ2-7	TRBV5-1
CAISESEGVYGYTF	TGTGCCATCAGTGAGTCGGAAGGGGTCTATGGCTACACCTTC	-	14	TRBJ1-2	TRBV10-3
CASSFLLRNTEAFF	TGTGCCAGCAGCTTCTTACTTAGGAACACTGAAGCTTTCTTT	-	14	TRBJ1-1	TRBV7-3